This paragraph covers one TCR beta chain sequence. This clone was seen once. No antigen is known for it. Qualities for individual bases were not recorded, and no much larger clone is one base off. Thymus tissue was obtained as surgical resects removed during corrective cardiac surgery. In Finland, the donors were immunologically healthy infants who were having open corrective cardiac surgery for congenital heart defects. Thymocytes were mechanically released from the tissue and were stored as pellets of roughly 10-34 million cells at -70 degrees C. Genomic DNA was extracted from frozen cell pellets with a QIAsymphony instrument. The record originates from a study of human thymus T cells (TCRdb year 2020). A note on the overall study: The study described the TCR alpha and beta repertoires in about eight infant thymus samples and a few matching peripheral blood samples. The cohort included over five male and a couple of female infants, with donor ages spanning 7 to 244 days. General conclusions and limits of the study: The related research found that thymic TCR repertoires overlapped highly between unrelated individuals. V and J gene segment usage appeared biased in both thymic and peripheral blood repertoires. On average, thymus samples gave 750,000 to 1,000,000 unique TCRB clonotypes, whereas blood samples gave around 80,000.

The CDR3 spans 19 residues, from the cysteine through the phenylalanine. Only CDR3 DNA is held: 57 bases, read in frame from base 1. V drops 4 bases and J drops 1 base, leaving 26 bases in between. From the germline V gene, CDR1 is SGHDT and CDR2 is YYEEEE. The immunoSEQ multiplex PCR assay was used to amplify the TCRB and TCRAD loci from a standardized amount of quality-controlled genomic DNA. The amplicons covered the V(D)J region and were long enough to include the CDR3 and to identify the V and J genes. The amplicons were sequenced on an Illumina platform via the commercial immunoSEQ service. In the authors' own workflow: Corrections for primer bias and sequencing errors followed previously described methods, while TCRAD and TCRB definitions were based on the IMGT database. Analysis of the repertoires was done with immunoSEQ Analyzer 3.0 and VDJTools and included basic statistics, V/J segment usage, diversity estimates, rarefaction and pairwise overlap. Chao1, ChaoE, Efron-Thisted, Shannon and inverse Simpson indices were used to estimate diversity, which was also estimated on datasets down-sampled to the smallest sample. Repertoire overlap was determined by strict matching of CDR3 nucleotide sequence, V gene and J gene, and Jaccard-based multidimensional scaling clustering was applied. The immuneACCESS repertoire file appears here via TCRdb, limited to in-frame rearrangements. These files lack a portion of the clones; in checked studies, under half of the deficit traces to unresolved V genes, and the cause of the others is not known. V and J calls and clone size are given by that table; D and trimming were obtained from the DNA. Here the sample has about 120,000 clones; around 96% occur a single time. Together, the top ten hold more than 0.02% of the sample.

The sequence joins TRBV5-6 to TRBJ1-1; TRBD1 might be the D gene, on 5 matching bases. The receptor was derived from a boy under three years old with a congenital heart defect but otherwise immunologically healthy. The sequenced material came from thymus tissue. The CDR3 has the sequence CASSTGVQRQIMWNTEAFF. DNA sequence: TGTGCCAGCAGCACTGGCGTCCAACGACAGATCATGTGGAACACTGAAGCTTTCTTT. This CDR3, with the reference TRBV5-6 and TRBJ1-1 proteins standing in past its ends, gives the full variable domain DAGVTQSPTHLIKTRGQQVTLRCSPKSGHDTVSWYQQALGQGPQFIFQYYEEEERQRGNFPDRFSGHQFPNYSSELNVNALLLGDSALYLCASSTGVQRQIMWNTEAFFGQGTRLTVV.